Shown below are 30 T cell receptor beta chains from a single sample sequenced in a study of a mutant IDH1 vaccine in newly diagnosed glioma. Profiling relied on immunoSEQ multiplex PCR, and the TCRdb table lists in-frame clones only, not all of them. The profile shows roughly 76,000 clones, 85% of them singletons. Regarding time point: week 23, last vaccination. In every dose of vaccine, 300 ug of mutant IDH1 20-mer peptide was given alongside topical imiquimod. Their recognized antigens are unknown. Specimen: PBMCs, collected from a glioma patient whose treatment included an IDH1 peptide vaccine. The receptors were gathered from a man younger than 45 with glioma. Some clones in this sample may be carry-over from other donors' samples.

CDR3 region: CASSLTDRLSYEQYF. Here the CDR3 DNA reads TGTGCCAGCAGTTTAACGGACAGACTATCCTACGAGCAGTACTTC. The V call is TRBV28, the J call TRBJ2-7, with D possibly being TRBD1 (6 bases). There are 15 residues in the CDR3. Trimming removed 2 bases from V and 1 base from J, with 12 bases in between. The germline CDR1 and CDR2 sequences are MDHEN and SYDVKM.

This clone occurred many times. The chain employs TRBV18 and TRBJ1-1; a weak D match, TRBD1 (5 bases). The germline V gene has CDR1 KGHSH and CDR2 LQKENI. V dropped 1 base and J dropped 1 base, with 10 bases sitting between them. CDR3 length: 15 residues. CDR3 nucleotides: TGTGCCAGCTCACCACGAGGCAGGGAGAACACTGAAGCTTTCTTT. Encoded protein: CASSPRGRENTEAFF.

This chain uses TRBV2 with TRBJ1-3; TRBD1 matches 8 bases. Trimming took 5 bases from V and 4 from J; bases not matched to a gene: 7. The CDR3 consists of 15 residues. The germline gives CDR1 SNHLY, CDR2 FYNNEI. This chain's CDR3 is CASSPRRQGGNTIYF. The CDR3 nucleotides read TGTGCCAGCAGTCCACGGAGACAGGGGGGAAACACCATATATTTT.

The rearrangement joins TRBV7-6 to TRBJ2-5; D perhaps matches TRBD1 (6 bases). Germline CDR1 SGHVS, CDR2 FNYEAQ. This CDR3 region has 13 residues. V dropped 4 bases and J dropped 5 bases, with 11 bases sitting between them. CDR3 bases: TGTGCCAGCAGCTCACAGGGTGGGGAGACCCAGTACTTC. This codes for CASSSQGGETQYF.

The chain recombines TRBV7-8 with TRBJ2-2, with TRBD2 matching 7 bases. CDR1 is SGHVS, CDR2 FQNEAQ, per germline. The V gene end was trimmed by 5 bases and the J gene end by 0 bases; junction bases not matched to a gene: 12. The CDR3 has 18 amino acids. DNA for the CDR3: TGTGCCAGCAGCCCCCGATCTAGCGGTTTAACGAACACCGGGGAGCTGTTTTTT. This codes for CASSPRSSGLTNTGELFF.

The chain employs TRBV7-2 and TRBJ2-4; possible D gene TRBD1, 6 bases. Trimming left V 5 bases short and J 9 bases short, with 17 bases between. The V gene's germline CDR1 is SGHTA and CDR2 FQGNSA. The CDR3 consists of 14 residues. The CDR3 DNA is TGTGCCAGCAGCCTCGACAGGCCATGGACCATTCAGTACTTC. Its translation: CASSLDRPWTIQYF.

CDR3 in amino acids: CASSSGPGSYEQYF. The CDR3 region has the DNA TGTGCCAGCAGCTCGGGACCAGGAAGTTACGAGCAGTACTTC. This sequence joins TRBV5-6 and TRBJ2-7; either TRBD1 or TRBD2 may fit D (5 bases each). Germline assignment: CDR1 SGHDT and CDR2 YYEEEE. V dropped 3 bases and J dropped 4 bases, with 14 bases sitting between them. The CDR3 has 14 residues.

V is TRBV7-9 and J is TRBJ1-6, with unresolved D. Trimming pared 4 bases from V and 10 bases from J, leaving 8 bases between. CDR1 is SEHNR, CDR2 FQNEAQ, per germline (reference sequence). This CDR3 has 12 residues. Here the CDR3 reads CASSYAESPLHF. The CDR3 DNA sequence: TGTGCCAGCAGCTACGCCGAGTCACCCCTCCACTTT.

A note on this clone: The germline gene is not matched at one end of the junction; a read error may be the cause. CDR3 region: CASRLDSSTDTQYF. CDR3 DNA sequence: TGTGCCAGCAGGTTAGACAGTAGCACAGATACGCAGTATTTT. The chain joins TRBV7-2 to TRBJ2-3; maybe TRBD1 (5 bases). The CDR3 has 14 amino acids. Germline lookup yields CDR1 SGHTA and CDR2 FQGNSA.

The chain couples TRBV2 to TRBJ2-5; D call uncertain. This CDR3 is 13 amino acids long. V shed 7 bases and J shed 2 bases, with 11 bases lying between them. CDR1 and CDR2 (germline): SNHLY, FYNNEI. CDR3 nucleotides: TGTGCCAGCATGGTGCTGCCGCAAGAGACCCAGTACTTC. Protein sequence: CASMVLPQETQYF.

This rearrangement joins TRBV7-9 to TRBJ2-1; D perhaps matches TRBD1 (6 bases). V was shortened by 6 bases and J by 8 bases, with 11 bases between the two germline ends. Germline V gene sequence: CDR1 SEHNR, CDR2 FQNEAQ (reference sequence). This CDR3 is built from 12 residues. As DNA, the CDR3 is TGTGCCAGCAGGTCACAGGGAGATGAGCAGTTCTTC. The encoded protein is CASRSQGDEQFF.

CDR3 protein: CAIRPGLPQQETQYF. The CDR3, as DNA: TGTGCCATCAGACCGGGACTACCTCAACAAGAGACCCAGTACTTC. This chain uses TRBV10-3 with TRBJ2-5; 7 bases match TRBD2. From germline, CDR1 is ENHRY and CDR2 SYGVKD. V lost 6 bases, J lost 2 bases, and 9 bases stayed unmatched. This CDR3 contains 15 residues.

The V call is TRBV7-2, the J call TRBJ1-1; D is undetermined. The ends were cut back, 2 bases at V and 2 bases at J, with 6 bases in the middle. CDR1 and CDR2 (germline): SGHTA, FQGNSA. This CDR3 has 13 amino acids. The CDR3, as DNA: TGTGCCAGCAGCTTATTCGCAAACACTGAAGCTTTCTTT. It specifies CASSLFANTEAFF.

The chain combines TRBV2 with TRBJ2-7; weak D call: TRBD2 (6 bases). Trimming cost V 7 bases and J 0 bases, with 10 bases left between them. There are 13 residues in the CDR3. Per the germline V gene, CDR1 is SNHLY and CDR2 is FYNNEI. In DNA form, the CDR3 reads TGTGCCAGCAACCGGGAGATCTCCTACGAGCAGTACTTC. It encodes CASNREISYEQYF.

This chain uses TRBV21-1 with TRBJ1-4. TRBV21-1 is classified as a pseudogene. The CDR3 is 14 amino acids. The CDR3 sequence: CASSQGRLGEKLFF. Here the CDR3 DNA reads TGTGCCAGCAGCCAGGGACGGCTTGGGGAAAAACTGTTTTTT.

This clone was found a few times. This chain links TRBV4-2 with TRBJ1-5; D remains ambiguous. Germline V gene lookup returns CDR1 LGHNA and CDR2 YNFKEQ. With 4 bases removed from V and 1 base from J, the gap between germline ends came to 11 bases. The CDR3 runs 15 residues. CDR3 in amino acids: CASSPNRGSNQPQHF. The DNA of the CDR3 is TGTGCCAGCAGCCCAAACAGAGGGAGCAATCAGCCCCAGCATTTT.

This clone was picked up a small number of times. One end of the junction varies from germline; a read error may be responsible. This sequence joins TRBV20-1 and TRBJ2-5; D remains ambiguous. This CDR3 spans 11 amino acids. Germline CDR1 and CDR2: DFQATT and SNEGSKA (reference sequence). The CDR3: CSARDSGNLHF. In DNA, the CDR3 is TGCAGTGCTAGAGATTCGGGCAATCTGCACTTC.

The chain is built from TRBV2 and TRBJ2-6; 11 positions agree with TRBD1. CDR1 SNHLY and CDR2 FYNNEI come from the germline V gene. CDR3 length: 17 residues. J lost 2 bases, V lost 5 bases, and 5 bases had no gene match. CDR3: CASSRDRGLAGANVLTF. The CDR3 DNA sequence: TGTGCCAGCAGTCGGGACAGGGGGTTAGCTGGGGCCAACGTCCTGACTTTC.

This clone occurred once. The chain is built from TRBV7-9 and TRBJ1-3; D is unclear. The V gene lost 0 bases and the J gene lost 0 bases, with 6 bases spanning the gap. CDR3 length equals 15 residues. Germline lookup yields CDR1 SEHNR and CDR2 FQNEAQ (reference sequence). The DNA of the CDR3 is TGTGCCAGCAGCTTAGCGCAAAGCTCTGGAAACACCATATATTTT. Translated, it gives CASSLAQSSGNTIYF.

The chain is built from TRBV7-9 and TRBJ1-1, with D uncertain. From germline, CDR1 is SEHNR and CDR2 FQNEAQ (reference sequence). Trimming left V 1 base short and J 10 bases short, with 10 bases between. This CDR3 region has 12 residues. The CDR3 spells CASSLDDRGAFF. The CDR3 DNA sequence: TGTGCCAGCAGCTTAGACGACCGCGGAGCTTTCTTT.

The chain has TRBV20-1 and TRBJ2-7, with TRBD2 identical over 10 bases. The CDR3 has 11 amino acids. V shed 7 bases, J shed 4 bases, and the junction held 1 base outside the gene matches. CDR1 DFQATT and CDR2 SNEGSKA come from the germline V gene (reference sequence). The CDR3 loop reads CSVAGGYEQYF. The CDR3 nucleotides are TGCAGTGTAGCGGGAGGATACGAGCAGTACTTC.

The V call is TRBV5-5, the J call TRBJ2-7; D is perhaps TRBD1 (6 bases). The germline gives CDR1 SGHKS, CDR2 YYEKEE (reference sequence). The V and J ends lost 4 bases and 3 bases respectively, with 8 bases between them. The CDR3 loop spans 12 amino acids. The CDR3 DNA reads TGTGCCAGCAGCCGGACAGTCTACGAGCAGTACTTC. Translating it yields CASSRTVYEQYF.

The gene calls are TRBV5-1 and TRBJ2-2; D gene ambiguous. V lost 0 bases and J lost 3, with 12 bases in between. Germline values: CDR1 SGHRS, CDR2 YFSETQ. This CDR3 has 16 amino acids. CDR3 sequence (DNA): TGCGCCAGCAGCTTGGTGAAGGTGGCAGACACCGGGGAGCTGTTTTTT. Translated, it gives CASSLVKVADTGELFF.

The sample holds a few counts of this clone. The chain carries TRBV9 and TRBJ1-1; D ambiguous. Germline CDR1 and CDR2: SGDLS and YYNGEE. The V end was cut by 3 bases, the J end by 5 bases, with 17 bases between. CDR3 length equals 15 residues. CDR3 nucleotides: TGTGCCAGCAGCGGAGGACCCGTCCTAGGTACTGAAGCTTTCTTT. Protein sequence: CASSGGPVLGTEAFF.

The J gene is TRBJ1-5, the V gene TRBV19, with a tentative D call TRBD1 (5 bases). Between the trimmed V and J ends, which lost 5 bases and 5 bases, there was a span of 10 bases. The CDR3 is made up of 13 amino acids. The germline V gene encodes CDR1 LNHDA and CDR2 SQIVND (reference sequence). The CDR3 loop is CASSGGRHQPQHF. The CDR3 DNA sequence: TGTGCCAGTAGTGGGGGGAGGCATCAGCCCCAGCATTTT.

This chain links TRBV4-3 with TRBJ1-1; perhaps TRBD1 as D (5 bases). This CDR3 has 15 amino acids. The ends were cut back, 2 bases at V and 6 bases at J, with 16 bases in the middle. The germline gives CDR1 LGHNA, CDR2 YSLEER. The CDR3 spells CASSQTSSPRAEAFF. Written as DNA, the CDR3 is TGCGCCAGCAGCCAAACCTCTTCCCCCAGGGCTGAAGCTTTCTTT.

This chain links TRBV2 with TRBJ1-1; D might be TRBD1 (6 bases). Trimming took off 7 bases at V and 2 bases at J, with 11 bases between the two ends. Germline CDR1 SNHLY, CDR2 FYNNEI. This CDR3 has 13 amino acids. CDR3 protein: CASNWGPNTEAFF. The CDR3 region has the DNA TGTGCCAGCAATTGGGGGCCTAACACTGAAGCTTTCTTT.

This rearrangement joins TRBV5-1 to TRBJ2-5; unclear D gene. Looked up from germline, CDR1 is SGHRS and CDR2 is YFSETQ. V lost 3 bases and J 10 bases, leaving 19 bases between the germline ends. There are 14 residues in the CDR3. The chain's CDR3 is CASSSPPGFQIQYF. The CDR3 DNA is TGCGCCAGCAGCTCGCCTCCAGGTTTTCAGATCCAGTACTTC.

V gene TRBV20-1 combines with J gene TRBJ2-1, with D hard to call. The V end lost 7 bases, the J end lost 6 bases, and 4 bases lay between the germline ends. The CDR3 has 9 residues. Per germline, CDR1 DFQATT and CDR2 SNEGSKA (reference sequence). The chain's CDR3 is CSGGNEQFF. In nucleotides, the CDR3 is TGCAGTGGTGGCAATGAGCAGTTCTTC.

The gene calls are TRBV5-4 and TRBJ2-4, with 12 bases lining up with TRBD2. Looked up from germline, CDR1 is SGHNT and CDR2 is YYREEE (reference sequence). The CDR3 runs 19 residues. J lost 0 bases, V lost 4 bases, and 11 bases had no gene match. The CDR3 DNA reads TGTGCCAGCAGCCCAGGACTAGCGGGACCCCTTTTAGCCAAAAACATTCAGTACTTC. Translated: CASSPGLAGPLLAKNIQYF.